The next 20 T cell receptor beta chains were all read from a single sample in a study of T cell responses to AZD1222 COVID-19 vaccine. The method was immunoSEQ multiplex PCR; TCRdb's version includes in-frame clones alone and lacks a portion of them. The sample lists 150,000 or so clones; approximately 94% were seen once. The sample was peripheral blood, taken on day 0 of AZD1222 vaccination. The receptors here all came from an adult in good health.

The V gene is TRBV7-8, the J gene TRBJ1-6; D is unclear. The CDR3 contains 15 residues. Germline V gene data show CDR1 as SGHVS and CDR2 as FQNEAQ. Trimming shortened V by 4 bases and J by 4 bases, and 11 bases separated the two germline ends. CDR3 protein: CASSSLEGYNSPLHF. Here the CDR3 DNA reads TGTGCCAGCAGCTCCCTCGAGGGTTATAATTCACCCCTCCACTTT.

The count of this clone is one. The rearrangement links TRBV12-3 or TRBV12-4 to TRBJ1-5, with unresolved D. The ends were cut back, 3 bases at V and 6 bases at J, with 6 bases in the middle. This CDR3 spans 12 amino acids. The CDR3 sequence: CASSFYSQPQHF. The CDR3 nucleotides read TGTGCCAGCAGTTTTTACAGTCAGCCCCAGCATTTT.

The V call is TRBV7-9, the J call TRBJ2-1; no clear D gene. Germline assignment: CDR1 SEHNR and CDR2 FQNEAQ (reference sequence). The CDR3 is made up of 14 amino acids. The V gene lost 1 base and the J gene lost 7 bases, with 11 bases spanning the gap. CDR3 sequence: CASSLGSGRNEQFF. CDR3 DNA: TGTGCCAGCAGCTTAGGATCAGGTAGGAATGAGCAGTTCTTC.

V and J are TRBV27 and TRBJ2-1; 9 bases are shared with TRBD2. With 3 bases clipped from V and 8 bases from J, the junction kept 8 bases outside the gene matches. CDR1 is MNHEY, CDR2 SMNVEV, per germline (reference sequence). This CDR3 has 15 residues. DNA for the CDR3: TGTGCCAGCAGTTTCAGGGCTAGCGGGACGGATGAGCAGTTCTTC. This codes for CASSFRASGTDEQFF.

The genes are TRBV9 and TRBJ2-7; D is ambiguous. The CDR3 spans 13 residues. CDR1 is SGDLS, CDR2 YYNGEE, per germline. The V end was cut by 0 bases, the J end by 3 bases, with 7 bases between. The CDR3 region is CASSVDIGYEQYF. The CDR3 DNA follows: TGTGCCAGCAGCGTAGACATCGGCTACGAGCAGTACTTC.

In nucleotides, the CDR3 is TGTGCCAGCAGCCCTGTGGACAGAAATGAAAAACTGTTTTTT. This encodes CASSPVDRNEKLFF. The V call is TRBV4-2, the J call TRBJ1-4; weak D call: TRBD1 (6 bases). V shed 4 bases and J shed 5 bases, with 11 bases lying between them. Germline lookup yields CDR1 LGHNA and CDR2 YNFKEQ. This CDR3 region has 14 residues.

V gene TRBV19 combines with J gene TRBJ1-2, with no clear D. Deletions cut 3 bases from V and 7 bases from J, with 21 bases between. The germline CDR1 and CDR2 sequences are LNHDA and SQIVND (reference sequence). This CDR3 region has 16 residues. CDR3 DNA: TGTGCCAGTAGTATGGGCCGGGCCGCGAGTCGGAGTGGCTACACCTTC. It encodes CASSMGRAASRSGYTF.

The V and J genes are TRBV7-6 and TRBJ2-3; TRBD2 matches 7 bases. Trimming at V came to 3 bases and at J to 0 bases, leaving 9 bases not matched to a gene. Germline-derived CDR1 and CDR2 are SGHVS and FNYEAQ. There are 17 residues in the CDR3. CDR3 DNA sequence: TGTGCCAGCAGCTTGTTTGGAGCGGGGATTAGCACAGATACGCAGTATTTT. Amino acids: CASSLFGAGISTDTQYF.

The gene calls are TRBV5-3 and TRBJ1-2; D gene unclear. TRBV5-3 carries the ORF label, with uncertain function. This CDR3 is 12 amino acids long. V was trimmed by 0 bases and J by 4 bases, leaving 4 bases between them. CDR3 sequence: CARSLVLYGYTF. CDR3 DNA: TGTGCCAGAAGCTTGGTCCTCTATGGCTACACCTTC.

The V gene is TRBV25-1, the J gene TRBJ1-2; tentative D call: TRBD1 (5 bases). CDR1 and CDR2 (germline): MGHDK, SYGVNS. This CDR3 has 14 residues. V lost 0 bases to trimming and J lost 6 bases, with 11 bases between them. The CDR3 loop is CASSEYPEGHGYTF. The CDR3 DNA is TGTGCCAGCAGTGAATATCCAGAGGGGCATGGCTACACCTTC.

The chain carries TRBV3-1 (or the pseudogene TRBV3-2) and TRBJ1-3; D gene unclear. The length of the CDR3 is 13 residues. Germline values: CDR1 LGHDT, CDR2 YNNKEL (reference sequence). V was cut by 3 bases and J by 4 bases, with 7 bases left in between. The CDR3 is CASSQIGGNTIYF. The CDR3 DNA reads TGTGCCAGCAGCCAGATAGGGGGAAACACCATATATTTT.

The J gene is TRBJ1-2, the V gene TRBV12-3 or TRBV12-4; 9 bases fit TRBD1. J lost 5 bases, V lost 8 bases, and 6 bases had no gene match. The CDR3 spans 13 residues. CDR3 amino acids: CASCPGQGYGYTF. CDR3 coding DNA: TGTGCCAGCTGTCCGGGACAGGGATATGGCTACACCTTC.

The chain recombines TRBV7-2 with TRBJ2-1; 9 nucleotides agree with TRBD2. The V segment lost 1 base and the J segment 7 bases; nucleotides outside the gene matches: 11. The CDR3 spans 17 residues. Germline values: CDR1 SGHTA, CDR2 FQGNSA. CDR3 nucleotides: TGTGCCAGCAGCTTAGAGGCGCGGGGGGGCCTCGGGAATGAGCAGTTCTTC. Encoded protein: CASSLEARGGLGNEQFF.

This chain connects TRBV28 to TRBJ1-5; D call uncertain. Germline CDR1 is MDHEN and CDR2 is SYDVKM. Deletions cut 6 bases from V and 0 bases from J, with 6 bases between. This CDR3 is 13 amino acids long. The CDR3 protein is CASRVDSNQPQHF. The CDR3 DNA reads as TGTGCCAGCAGAGTGGATAGCAATCAGCCCCAGCATTTT.

This sequence joins TRBV5-1 and TRBJ1-4, with D perhaps matching TRBD1 (5 bases). Germline lookup yields CDR1 SGHRS and CDR2 YFSETQ. The CDR3 extends over 15 amino acids. V dropped 4 bases and J dropped 0 bases, with 10 bases sitting between them. The DNA of the CDR3 is TGCGCCAGCAGCCCCGGGGACGCAACTAATGAAAAACTGTTTTTT. Protein sequence: CASSPGDATNEKLFF.

This chain joins TRBV6-5 and TRBJ2-7; D might be TRBD2 (5 bases). Trimming stripped 7 bases from V and 3 bases from J, with 16 bases between. There are 14 residues in the CDR3. The germline CDR1 and CDR2 sequences are MNHEY and SVGAGI. DNA of the CDR3: TGTGCCAGCACCCGAGGTCACCGGGACTACGAGCAGTACTTC. Protein product: CASTRGHRDYEQYF.

This chain uses TRBV30 with TRBJ2-3; either TRBD1 or TRBD2 may fit D (5 bases each). The CDR3 is 13 residues long. Trimming took off 3 bases at V and 2 bases at J, with 9 bases between the two ends. Germline V lookup: CDR1 GTSNPN, CDR2 SVGIG (reference sequence). In nucleotides, the CDR3 is TGTGCCTGGAGCCCGGGGCACACAGATACGCAGTATTTT. This sequence encodes CAWSPGHTDTQYF.

This clone was seen only once. CDR3 in DNA: TGTGCCAGTACCAACCGGACCCTAATTTCTGGAAACACCATATATTTT. It is translated as CASTNRTLISGNTIYF. The V call is TRBV19, the J call TRBJ1-3; D not certain. CDR3 length: 16 residues. Deletions cut 7 bases from V and 1 base from J, with 17 bases between. Germline V gene sequence: CDR1 LNHDA, CDR2 SQIVND (reference sequence).

V and J are TRBV6-6 and TRBJ1-5, with a tentative D call TRBD1 (5 bases). The V and J ends lost 5 bases and 2 bases respectively, with 13 bases between them. The CDR3 runs to 15 residues. CDR1 and CDR2 (germline): MNHNY, SVGAGI (reference sequence). The CDR3 reads CASSHKGSGNQPQHF. CDR3 in DNA: TGTGCCAGCAGTCATAAGGGGTCGGGCAATCAGCCCCAGCATTTT.

V gene TRBV12-5 combines with J gene TRBJ1-1, with unresolved D. Germline CDR1 reads LGHNT; CDR2 reads FRNRAP. V gave up 3 bases and J gave up 3 bases, with 14 bases separating them. The CDR3 covers 15 residues. The CDR3 region is CASGFLLLGDTEAFF. The CDR3 DNA sequence: TGTGCTAGTGGTTTTCTCCTTCTTGGGGACACTGAAGCTTTCTTT.